This section outlines one T cell receptor beta chain sequence together with its context. This clone's antigen is unknown. Per-nucleotide qualities are absent, and no much larger clonotype sits a single base away. The immunoSEQ kit was used, according to the manufacturer's recommendations, to generate TCR beta libraries from genomic DNA. To prepare libraries, a first multiplex PCR with proprietary primers was run, followed by a second PCR that added unique barcodes, and a bead cleanup was done after each round. A positive control reaction and a negative control reaction, both provided in the kit, were run with every batch of samples. The final libraries underwent checking on an Agilent 4200 TapeStation D1000 ScreenTape, volumetric pooling, and quantification by qPCR. Sequencing was performed on an Illumina NextSeq500 using a MidOutput 150-cycle cartridge, with 156 Read1 cycles, 15 Index1 cycles, and the kit custom primers. The pooled library was loaded at 0.95 to 1 pM with roughly 19% PhiX control spiked in. As for how the authors treated the data: Vendor-processed data were analyzed in R, and a clonotype was defined as all T cells sharing the same CDR3 nucleotide sequence. For clone abundance analyses, frequencies were normalized to the 10,000 most abundant clones in each sample. Public T cell clones, which averaged fewer than five per sample, were removed prior to analysis. Tumor-enriched and baseline blood-enriched clonotypes were defined by at least a 32-fold difference in abundance between compartments. Clonotypes expanded or contracted between blood time points were identified with a beta-binomial differential abundance model. Similarity between tumor and blood repertoires was quantified using the Baroni-Urbani and Buser coefficient, and groups were compared with two-tailed Wilcoxon tests in R. TCRdb mirrors the immuneACCESS table, restricted to in-frame sequences. Some clones are absent from its copies; in checked studies, under half trace to an unresolved V gene, and the reason for the others is unknown. The DNA gave D and trimming, while V, J and clone size come from that table. The sample table contains 100,000 to 150,000 clones; only one count was recorded for around nine tenths of them. 5% to 6.5% of the sample lies in the top ten.

The time point label for this specimen denotes: blood 2 weeks post-SBRT. The treatment or condition label on this specimen signifies: 15 Gy SBRT to primary tumor, nephrectomy 4 weeks later. To follow tumor-enriched clonotypes, peripheral blood was collected serially from radiation-treated patients at baseline and again at 2 weeks and 4 weeks after SBRT. Every patient's renal cell carcinoma showed clear cell pathology. The QIAamp DNA Blood Mini Kit (Qiagen) was used to prepare genomic DNA for TCR sequencing. Samples were included in the analyses only if all quality control checks were passed. This sample is drawn from a study of radiation and T cells in renal cell carcinoma (dated by TCRdb to between 2020 and 2021). For the study in its entirety: Samples were obtained from a clinical trial, in which 15 Gy stereotactic body radiation therapy was delivered to primary renal cell carcinomas and nephrectomy was performed 4 weeks later. TCR beta sequencing covered some 55 samples in total, comprising about 26 tumors and approximately 27 peripheral blood samples. A total of 3.5 million to 4.5 million unique CDR3 nucleotide sequences, encoding 2.8 million or so unique CDR3 amino acid sequences, were found across all 50 or so samples. General conclusions and limits of the study: Tracking of blood repertoire dynamics stopped at about 27 days after treatment, with no follow-up past that point. With a single-armed trial design, the study had no way to address how radiation dose or scheduling affects the TCR repertoire. In blood, the top tumor clonotypes increased between baseline and 2 weeks post-radiation and then shrank by 4 weeks, which suggests that tumor-resident clones expanded only transiently. Because no pretreatment tumor biopsies were available, whether clonotypes were present in the tumor at baseline could not be determined.

Measured from the cysteine to the phenylalanine, the CDR3 is 14 residues long. The retained sequence is limited to the CDR3, 42 bases, with the frame set at the first base. The junction carries 12 bases between V and J, which are trimmed by 6 bases and 4 bases respectively. CDR1 is given as MNHEY and CDR2 as SMNVEV, both from the germline V gene (reference sequence). This chain joins TRBV27 to TRBJ2-2, with the D call perhaps TRBD1 or TRBD2, as 5 bases match in each case. The TCR sequence derives from a woman aged 70-85 years with renal cell carcinoma. Sequencing was performed on blood, taken from a patient whose treatment included radiotherapy and nephrectomy. The CDR3 amino acid sequence is: CASRVGTFTGELFF. DNA sequence: TGTGCCAGCAGAGTCGGGACGTTCACCGGGGAGCTGTTTTTT.